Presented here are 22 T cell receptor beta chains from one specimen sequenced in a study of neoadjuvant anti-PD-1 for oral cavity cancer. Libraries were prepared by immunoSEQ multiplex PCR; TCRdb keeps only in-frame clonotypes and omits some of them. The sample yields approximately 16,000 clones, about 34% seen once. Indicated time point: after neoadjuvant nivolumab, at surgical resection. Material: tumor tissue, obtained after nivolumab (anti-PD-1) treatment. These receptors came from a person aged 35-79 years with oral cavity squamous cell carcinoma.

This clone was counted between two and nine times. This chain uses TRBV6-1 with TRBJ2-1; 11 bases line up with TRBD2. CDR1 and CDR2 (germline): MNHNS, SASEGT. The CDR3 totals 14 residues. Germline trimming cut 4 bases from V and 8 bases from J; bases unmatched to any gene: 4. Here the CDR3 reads CASSGSGGADEQFF. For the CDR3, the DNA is TGTGCCAGCAGTGGTAGCGGGGGGGCTGATGAGCAGTTCTTC.

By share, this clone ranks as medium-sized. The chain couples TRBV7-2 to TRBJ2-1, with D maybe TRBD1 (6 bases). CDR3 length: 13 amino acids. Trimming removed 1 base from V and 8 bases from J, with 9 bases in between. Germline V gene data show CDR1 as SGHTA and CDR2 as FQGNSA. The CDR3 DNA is TGTGCCAGCAGCTTAGACAGGGTCGATGAGCAGTTCTTC. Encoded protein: CASSLDRVDEQFF.

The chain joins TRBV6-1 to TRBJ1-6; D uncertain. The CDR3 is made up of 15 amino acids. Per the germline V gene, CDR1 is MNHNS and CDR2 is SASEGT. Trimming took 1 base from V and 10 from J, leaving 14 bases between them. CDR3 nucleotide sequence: TGTGCCAGCAGTGAAGACCCACGAACGGGCTCACCCCTCCACTTT. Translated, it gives CASSEDPRTGSPLHF.

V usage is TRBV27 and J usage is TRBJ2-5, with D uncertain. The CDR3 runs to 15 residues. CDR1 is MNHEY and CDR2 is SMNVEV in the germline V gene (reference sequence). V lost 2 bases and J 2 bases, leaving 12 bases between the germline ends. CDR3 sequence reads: CASSLIPPPQETQYF. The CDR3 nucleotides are TGTGCCAGCAGTTTAATTCCCCCTCCACAAGAGACCCAGTACTTC.

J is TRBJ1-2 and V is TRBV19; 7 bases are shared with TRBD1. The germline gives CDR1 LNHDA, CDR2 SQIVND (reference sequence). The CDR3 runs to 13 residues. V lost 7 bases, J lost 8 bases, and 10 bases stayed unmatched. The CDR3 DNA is TGTGCCAGTACAAAACAGGGGAAAGACGGCTACACCTTC. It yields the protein CASTKQGKDGYTF.

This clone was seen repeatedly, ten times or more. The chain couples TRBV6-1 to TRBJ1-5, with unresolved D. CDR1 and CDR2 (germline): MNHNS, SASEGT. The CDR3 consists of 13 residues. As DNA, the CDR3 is TGTGCGGCGATGGGATATAGCAATCAGCCCCAGCATTTT. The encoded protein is CAAMGYSNQPQHF.

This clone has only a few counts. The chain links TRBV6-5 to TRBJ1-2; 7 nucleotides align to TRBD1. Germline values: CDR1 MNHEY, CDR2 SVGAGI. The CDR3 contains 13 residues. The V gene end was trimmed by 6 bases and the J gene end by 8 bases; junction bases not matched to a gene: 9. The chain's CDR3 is CASSLKGAGGYTF. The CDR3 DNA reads TGTGCCAGCAGCCTCAAGGGGGCGGGGGGCTACACCTTC.

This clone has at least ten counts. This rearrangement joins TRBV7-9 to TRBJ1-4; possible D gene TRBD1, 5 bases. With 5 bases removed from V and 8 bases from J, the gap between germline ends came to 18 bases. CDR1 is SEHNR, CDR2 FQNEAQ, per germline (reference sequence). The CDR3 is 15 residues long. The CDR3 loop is CASSKRGGAEEKLFF. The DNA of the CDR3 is TGTGCCAGCAGCAAAAGAGGAGGGGCTGAGGAAAAACTGTTTTTT.

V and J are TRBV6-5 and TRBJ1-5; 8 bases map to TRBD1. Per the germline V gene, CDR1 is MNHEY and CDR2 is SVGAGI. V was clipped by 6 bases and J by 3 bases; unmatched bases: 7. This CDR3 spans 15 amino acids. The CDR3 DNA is TGTGCCAGCAGCCGCGGACAGGGCGACAATCAGCCCCAGCATTTT. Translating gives CASSRGQGDNQPQHF.

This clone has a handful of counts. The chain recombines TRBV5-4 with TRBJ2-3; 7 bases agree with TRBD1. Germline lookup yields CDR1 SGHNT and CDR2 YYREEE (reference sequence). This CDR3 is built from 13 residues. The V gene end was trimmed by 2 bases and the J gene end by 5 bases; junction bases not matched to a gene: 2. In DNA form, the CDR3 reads TGTGCCAGCAGCTTTGACAGGGAAGATACGCAGTATTTT. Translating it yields CASSFDREDTQYF.

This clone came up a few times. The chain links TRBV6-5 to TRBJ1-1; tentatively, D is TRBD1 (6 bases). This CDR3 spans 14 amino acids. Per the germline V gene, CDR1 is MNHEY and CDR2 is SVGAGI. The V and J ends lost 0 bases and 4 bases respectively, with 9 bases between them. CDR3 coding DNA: TGTGCCAGCAGTTACTCCCTAGGGGGCACTGAAGCTTTCTTT. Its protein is CASSYSLGGTEAFF.

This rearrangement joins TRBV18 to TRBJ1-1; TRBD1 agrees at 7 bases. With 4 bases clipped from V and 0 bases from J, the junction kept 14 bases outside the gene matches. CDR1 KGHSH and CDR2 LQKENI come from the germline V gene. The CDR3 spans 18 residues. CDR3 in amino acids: CASSLRQGVTAMNTEAFF. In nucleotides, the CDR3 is TGTGCCAGCTCACTCCGACAGGGCGTAACGGCCATGAACACTGAAGCTTTCTTT.

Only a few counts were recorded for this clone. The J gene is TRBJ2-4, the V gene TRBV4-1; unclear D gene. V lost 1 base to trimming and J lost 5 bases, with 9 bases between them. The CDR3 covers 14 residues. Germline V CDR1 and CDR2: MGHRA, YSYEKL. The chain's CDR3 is CASSQVDGENIQYF. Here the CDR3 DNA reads TGCGCCAGCAGCCAAGTGGACGGAGAAAACATTCAGTACTTC.

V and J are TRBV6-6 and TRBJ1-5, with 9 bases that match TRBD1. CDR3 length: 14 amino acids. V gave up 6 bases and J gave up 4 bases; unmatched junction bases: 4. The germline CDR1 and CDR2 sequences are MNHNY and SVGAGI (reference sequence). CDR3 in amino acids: CASSGQGKNQPQHF. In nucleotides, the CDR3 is TGTGCCAGCAGCGGACAGGGGAAGAATCAGCCCCAGCATTTT.

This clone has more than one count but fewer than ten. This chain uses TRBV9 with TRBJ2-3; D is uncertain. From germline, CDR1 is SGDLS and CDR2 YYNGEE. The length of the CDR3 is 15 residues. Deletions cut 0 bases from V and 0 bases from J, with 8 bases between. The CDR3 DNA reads TGTGCCAGCAGCGTAGGAGGTATAAGCACAGATACGCAGTATTTT. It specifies CASSVGGISTDTQYF.

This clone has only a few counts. In nucleotides, the CDR3 is TGCAGCGTTGAAGGGGTTTACGGGACCCAGTACTTC. It codes for CSVEGVYGTQYF. The chain combines TRBV29-1 with TRBJ2-5, with D unresolved. CDR1 and CDR2 from the germline V gene are SQVTM and ANQGSEA. The CDR3 loop spans 12 amino acids. V lost 1 base and J lost 7, with 10 bases in between.

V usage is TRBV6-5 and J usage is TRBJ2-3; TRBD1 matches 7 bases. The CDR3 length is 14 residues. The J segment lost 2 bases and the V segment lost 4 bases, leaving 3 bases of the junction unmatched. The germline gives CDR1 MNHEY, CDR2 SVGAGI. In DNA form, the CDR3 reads TGTGCCAGCAGTTGGGGGACAGTCACAGATACGCAGTATTTT. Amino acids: CASSWGTVTDTQYF.

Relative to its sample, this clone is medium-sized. CDR3: CASSERGRTDTQYF. CDR3 in DNA: TGTGCCAGCAGTGAGCGGGGGCGGACAGATACGCAGTATTTT. The J gene is TRBJ2-3, the V gene TRBV6-4, with a possible D match to TRBD2 (7 bases). This CDR3 has 14 residues. Germline CDR1 MRHNA, CDR2 SNTAGT. Trimming took 3 bases from V and 3 from J, leaving 10 bases between them.

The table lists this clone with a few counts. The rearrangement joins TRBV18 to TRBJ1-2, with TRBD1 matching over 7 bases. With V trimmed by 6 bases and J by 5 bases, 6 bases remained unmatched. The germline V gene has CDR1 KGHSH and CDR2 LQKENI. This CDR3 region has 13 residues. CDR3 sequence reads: CASSTDRSYGYTF. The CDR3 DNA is TGTGCCAGCTCTACGGACAGGAGTTATGGCTACACCTTC.

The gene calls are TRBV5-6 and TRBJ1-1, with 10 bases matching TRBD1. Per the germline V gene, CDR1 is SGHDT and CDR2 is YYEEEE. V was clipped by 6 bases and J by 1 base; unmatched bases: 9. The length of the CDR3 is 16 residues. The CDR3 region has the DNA TGTGCCAGCACTCGTACCGGGACAGGGGCGAACACTGAAGCTTTCTTT. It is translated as CASTRTGTGANTEAFF.

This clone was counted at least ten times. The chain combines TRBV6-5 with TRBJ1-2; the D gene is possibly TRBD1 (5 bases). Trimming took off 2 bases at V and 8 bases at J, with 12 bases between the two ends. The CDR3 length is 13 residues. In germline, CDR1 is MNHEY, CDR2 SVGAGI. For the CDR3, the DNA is TGTGCCAGCAGTTACAGCGGGGGTTTGGGCTACACCTTC. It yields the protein CASSYSGGLGYTF.

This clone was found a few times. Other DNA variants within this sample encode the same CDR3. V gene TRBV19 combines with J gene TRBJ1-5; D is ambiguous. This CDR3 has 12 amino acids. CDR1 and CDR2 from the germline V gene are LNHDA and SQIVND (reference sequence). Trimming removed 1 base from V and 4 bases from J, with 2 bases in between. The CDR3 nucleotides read TGTGCCAGTAGTATAGCAAATCAGCCCCAGCATTTT. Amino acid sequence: CASSIANQPQHF.